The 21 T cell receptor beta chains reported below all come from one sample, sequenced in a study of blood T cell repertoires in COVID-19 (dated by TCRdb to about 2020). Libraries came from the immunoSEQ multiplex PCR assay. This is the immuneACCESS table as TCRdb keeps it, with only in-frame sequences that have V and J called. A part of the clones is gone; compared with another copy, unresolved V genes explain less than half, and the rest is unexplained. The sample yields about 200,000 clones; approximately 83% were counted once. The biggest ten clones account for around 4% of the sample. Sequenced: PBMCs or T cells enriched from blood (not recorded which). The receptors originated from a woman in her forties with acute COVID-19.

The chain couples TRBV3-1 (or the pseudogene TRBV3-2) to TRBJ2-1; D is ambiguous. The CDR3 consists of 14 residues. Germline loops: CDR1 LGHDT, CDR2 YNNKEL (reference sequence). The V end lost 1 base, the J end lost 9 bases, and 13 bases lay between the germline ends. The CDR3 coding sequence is TGTGCCAGCAGCCAAGGATTAATCAGTGGTGAGCAGTTCTTC. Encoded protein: CASSQGLISGEQFF.

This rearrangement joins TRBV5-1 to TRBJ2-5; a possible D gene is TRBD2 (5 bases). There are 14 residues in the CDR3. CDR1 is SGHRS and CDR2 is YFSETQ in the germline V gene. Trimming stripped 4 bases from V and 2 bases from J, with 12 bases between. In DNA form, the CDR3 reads TGCGCCAGCAGCCTTCTAACGGGGCAAGAGACCCAGTACTTC. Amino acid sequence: CASSLLTGQETQYF. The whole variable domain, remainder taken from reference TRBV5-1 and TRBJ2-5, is KAGVTQTPRYLIKTRGQQVTLSCSPISGHRSVSWYQQTPGQGLQFLFEYFSETQRNKGNFPGRFSGRQFSNSRSEMNVSTLELGDSALYLCASSLLTGQETQYFGPGTRLLVL.

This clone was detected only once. The CDR3 DNA follows: TGTGCCAGCAGCACTAGCGTAAGTTCGAGGTCCTACAATGAGCAGTTCTTC. This encodes CASSTSVSSRSYNEQFF. V is TRBV2 and J is TRBJ2-1, with TRBD2 matching over 7 bases. The CDR3 runs to 17 residues. J lost 1 base, V lost 6 bases, and 12 bases had no gene match. Germline V gene data show CDR1 as SNHLY and CDR2 as FYNNEI. Supplemented by reference TRBV2 and TRBJ2-1, the full variable domain reads EPEVTQTPSHQVTQMGQEVILRCVPISNHLYFYWYRQILGQKVEFLVSFYNNEISEKSEIFDDQFSVERPDGSNFTLKIRSTKLEDSAMYFCASSTSVSSRSYNEQFFGPGTRLTVL.

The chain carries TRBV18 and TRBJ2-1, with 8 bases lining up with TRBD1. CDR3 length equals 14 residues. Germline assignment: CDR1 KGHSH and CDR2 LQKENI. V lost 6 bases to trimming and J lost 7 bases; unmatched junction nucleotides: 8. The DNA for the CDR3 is TGTGCCAGCTCGCCTCCGGGACAGGAAAATGAGCAGTTCTTC. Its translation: CASSPPGQENEQFF.

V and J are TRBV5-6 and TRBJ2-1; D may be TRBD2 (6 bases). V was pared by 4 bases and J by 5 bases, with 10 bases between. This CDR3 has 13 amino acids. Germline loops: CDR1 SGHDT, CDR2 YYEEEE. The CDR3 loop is CASSPGTDNEQFF. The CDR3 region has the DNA TGTGCCAGCAGCCCGGGGACTGACAATGAGCAGTTCTTC.

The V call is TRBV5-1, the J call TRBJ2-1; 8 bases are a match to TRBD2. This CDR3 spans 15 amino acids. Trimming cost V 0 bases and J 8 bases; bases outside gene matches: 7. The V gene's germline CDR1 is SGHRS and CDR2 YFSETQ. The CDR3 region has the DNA TGCGCCAGCAGCTTGGTAGCGGGATCTAGGGATGAGCAGTTCTTC. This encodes CASSLVAGSRDEQFF.

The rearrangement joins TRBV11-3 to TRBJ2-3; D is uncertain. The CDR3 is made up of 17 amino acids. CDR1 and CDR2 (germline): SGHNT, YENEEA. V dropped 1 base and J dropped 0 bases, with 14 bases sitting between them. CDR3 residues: CASSLGRYPTSTDTQYF. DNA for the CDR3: TGTGCCAGCAGCTTAGGGCGGTATCCCACTAGCACAGATACGCAGTATTTT.

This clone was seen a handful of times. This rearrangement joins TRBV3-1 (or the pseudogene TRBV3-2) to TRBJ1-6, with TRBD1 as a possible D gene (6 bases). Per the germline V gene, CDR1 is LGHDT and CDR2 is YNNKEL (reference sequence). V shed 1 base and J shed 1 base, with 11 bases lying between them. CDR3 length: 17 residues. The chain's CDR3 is CASSQARGGSYNSPLHF. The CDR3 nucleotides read TGTGCCAGCAGCCAAGCGAGGGGGGGATCCTATAATTCACCCCTCCACTTT.

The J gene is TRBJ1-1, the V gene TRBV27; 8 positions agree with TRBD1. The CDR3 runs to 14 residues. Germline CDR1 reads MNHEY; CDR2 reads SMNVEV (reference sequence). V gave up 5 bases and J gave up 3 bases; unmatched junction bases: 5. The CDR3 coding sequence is TGTGCCAGCAGTACAGGGGGTAGGGACACTGAAGCTTTCTTT. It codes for CASSTGGRDTEAFF.

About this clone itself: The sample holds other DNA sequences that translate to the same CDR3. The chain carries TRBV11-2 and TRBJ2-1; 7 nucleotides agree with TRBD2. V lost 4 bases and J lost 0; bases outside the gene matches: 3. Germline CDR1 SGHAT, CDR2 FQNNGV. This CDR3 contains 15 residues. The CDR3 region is CASSSSSGSYNEQFF. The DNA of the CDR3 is TGTGCCAGCAGCTCCTCTAGCGGCTCCTACAATGAGCAGTTCTTC.

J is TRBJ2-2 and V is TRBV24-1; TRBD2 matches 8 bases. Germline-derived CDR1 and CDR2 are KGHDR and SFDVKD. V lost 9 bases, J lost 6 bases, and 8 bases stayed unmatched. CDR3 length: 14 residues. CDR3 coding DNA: TGTGCCACCGCTCTGGCGGGAGGTTCCGGGGAGCTGTTTTTT. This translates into CATALAGGSGELFF.

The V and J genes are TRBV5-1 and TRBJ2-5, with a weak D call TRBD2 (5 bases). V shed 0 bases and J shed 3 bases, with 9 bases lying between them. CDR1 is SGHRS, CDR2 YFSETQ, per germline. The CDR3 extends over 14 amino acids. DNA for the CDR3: TGCGCCAGCAGCTTGGACCGGGGAAAAGAGACCCAGTACTTC. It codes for CASSLDRGKETQYF.

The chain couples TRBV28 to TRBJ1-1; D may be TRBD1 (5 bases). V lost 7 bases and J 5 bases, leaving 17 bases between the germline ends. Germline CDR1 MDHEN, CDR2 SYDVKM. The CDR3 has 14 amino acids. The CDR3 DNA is TGTGCCAGCACCCGACACCTCCCAGGGACTGAAGCTTTCTTT. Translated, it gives CASTRHLPGTEAFF.

This CDR3 reads CASSSSPGQTSPLHF. CDR3 DNA sequence: TGTGCCAGCAGTTCAAGCCCCGGACAGACTTCACCCCTCCACTTT. V gene TRBV28 combines with J gene TRBJ1-6; possibly TRBD1 for D (6 bases). CDR1 MDHEN and CDR2 SYDVKM come from the germline V gene. Trimming shortened V by 4 bases and J by 9 bases, and 16 bases separated the two germline ends. This CDR3 comprises 15 residues.

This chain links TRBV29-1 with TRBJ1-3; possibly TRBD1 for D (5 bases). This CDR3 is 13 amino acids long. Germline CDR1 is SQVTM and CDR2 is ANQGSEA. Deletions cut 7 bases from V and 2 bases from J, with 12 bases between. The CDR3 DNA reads TGCAGCGCCAGGGTGGTCGCTGGAAACACCATATATTTT. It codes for CSARVVAGNTIYF. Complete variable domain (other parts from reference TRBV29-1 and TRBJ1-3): SAVISQKPSRDICQRGTSLTIQCQVDSQVTMMFWYRQQPGQSLTLIATANQGSEATYESGFVIDKFPISRPNLTFSTLTVSNMSPEDSSIYLCSARVVAGNTIYFGEGSWLTVV.

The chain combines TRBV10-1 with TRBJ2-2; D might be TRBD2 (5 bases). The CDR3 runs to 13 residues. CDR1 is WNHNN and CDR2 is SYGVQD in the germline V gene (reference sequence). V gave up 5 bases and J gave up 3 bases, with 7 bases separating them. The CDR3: CASSMDYTGELFF. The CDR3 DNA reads TGCGCCAGCAGTATGGACTACACCGGGGAGCTGTTTTTT.

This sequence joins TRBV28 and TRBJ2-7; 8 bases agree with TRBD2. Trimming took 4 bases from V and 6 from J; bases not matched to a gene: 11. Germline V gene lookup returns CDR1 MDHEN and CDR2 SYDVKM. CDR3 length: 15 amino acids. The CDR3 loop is CASSSPGLVISEQYF. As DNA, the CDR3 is TGTGCCAGCAGTTCCCCGGGACTAGTTATCAGCGAGCAGTACTTC.

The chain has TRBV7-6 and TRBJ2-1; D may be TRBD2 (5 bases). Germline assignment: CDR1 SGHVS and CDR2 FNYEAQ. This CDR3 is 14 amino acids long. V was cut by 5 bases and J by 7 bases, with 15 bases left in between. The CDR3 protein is CASSAGPLQNEQFF. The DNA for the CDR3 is TGTGCCAGCAGCGCGGGTCCTCTTCAGAATGAGCAGTTCTTC. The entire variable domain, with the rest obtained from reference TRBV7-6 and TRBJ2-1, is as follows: GAGVSQSPRYKVTKRGQDVALRCDPISGHVSLYWYRQALGQGPEFLTYFNYEAQQDKSGLPNDRFSAERPEGSISTLTIQRTEQRDSAMYRCASSAGPLQNEQFFGPGTRLTVL.

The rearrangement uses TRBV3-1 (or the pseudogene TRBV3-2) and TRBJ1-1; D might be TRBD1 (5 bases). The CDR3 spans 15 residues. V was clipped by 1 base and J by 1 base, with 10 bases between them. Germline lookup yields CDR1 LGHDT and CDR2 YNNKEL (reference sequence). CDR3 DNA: TGTGCCAGCAGCCAAGTGGAGGGGTGGAACACTGAAGCTTTCTTT. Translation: CASSQVEGWNTEAFF.

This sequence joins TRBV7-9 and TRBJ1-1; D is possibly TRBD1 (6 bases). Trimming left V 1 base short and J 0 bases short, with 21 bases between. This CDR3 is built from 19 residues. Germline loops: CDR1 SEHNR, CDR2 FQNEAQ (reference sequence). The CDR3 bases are TGTGCCAGCAGCTTAGTCGTCCGGACAGTGCTAGCCCTGAACACTGAAGCTTTCTTT. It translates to CASSLVVRTVLALNTEAFF.

CDR3 nucleotide sequence: TGTGCCAGCAGCTCAACACAGGGGCTCCGACAGTACTTC. Encoded protein: CASSSTQGLRQYF. The chain links TRBV7-2 to TRBJ2-7, with 7 bases matching TRBD1. V lost 4 bases, J lost 10 bases, and 10 bases stayed unmatched. The CDR3 consists of 13 residues. Germline CDR1 SGHTA, CDR2 FQGNSA.